Given below is one T cell receptor beta chain in context. Its matching antigen is unknown. These data are taken from a study of OX40 agonist ivuxolimab in advanced cancers. Study context: Of the participants, 40% to 50% had some prior anti-PD-1, anti-PD-L1 or anti-CTLA-4 therapy, which was allowed. Three patients responded partially, comprising one with hepatocellular carcinoma and two with cutaneous melanoma. Whole-study findings and limits: With doses of 0.1 to 3.0 mg/kg, CD4+ and CD8+ blood T cells had undergone clonal expansion by week 6.

Trimming took off 1 base at V and 6 bases at J, with 6 bases between the two ends. The germline CDR1 and CDR2 sequences are SEHNR and FQNEAQ (reference sequence). The CDR3 has 12 amino acids. Only in-frame clones appear in the TCRdb table, and some are missing; sequencing was by immunoSEQ multiplex PCR. The sample lists about 28,000 clones; around 85% were seen once. This sequence originates from an adult with an advanced solid tumor such as melanoma, head and neck, liver or kidney cancer. The V call is TRBV7-9, the J call TRBJ1-1; the D is unclear. The sample here was CD4+ or CD8+ T cells sorted from blood, taken in a trial of the OX40 agonist ivuxolimab. CDR3 in amino acids: CASSLVGPEAFF. The CDR3 DNA reads TGTGCCAGCAGCTTAGTGGGTCCTGAAGCTTTCTTT.